This record looks at one T cell receptor beta chain sequence and its context. The antigen is unknown. The CDR3 covers 18 residues. The germline V gene has CDR1 SGDLS and CDR2 YYNGEE. Trimming cost V 0 bases and J 7 bases; bases outside gene matches: 14. The donors were members of the validation cohort comprising 120 subjects, separate from the approximately 630-subject first cohort. Using immunoSEQ multiplex PCR, the repertoire was profiled, and TCRdb retains in-frame clones only, with some absent. The sample consists of around 180,000 clones, 86% of them appearing once. The sample comes from a study of cytomegalovirus exposure and HLA in healthy donors. Findings of the study overall: The tendency of first-cohort TCR clusters to co-occur in the roughly 120 validation repertoires was identified by a subsequent analysis. Across donors, most TCRs were seen rarely, yet some public ones were widespread.

This sequence originates from a woman aged 18-35 years in good health and CMV-seronegative. The V call is TRBV9, the J call TRBJ2-1; 9 positions match TRBD2. Sequencing was performed on PBMCs. CDR3 protein: CASSVGVAGVVYMNEQFF. The CDR3 DNA reads as TGTGCCAGCAGCGTAGGGGTAGCGGGGGTTGTGTACATGAATGAGCAGTTCTTC.